The 5 T cell receptor beta chains below come from one sample, sequenced in a study of T-cell reconstitution after alpha-beta-depleted transplantation in children. The TCRbeta library incorporated unique molecular identifiers. TCRdb independently ran MiXCR on the PCR reads; one entry per CDR3 protein. This table has fewer than 750,000 distinct CDR3 sequences, approximately 30% appearing once. The sequencing here drew on PBMCs, taken before TCRalphabeta/CD19-depleted stem cell transplant. The receptors derive from a boy under three years old with Wiskott-Aldrich syndrome, due to receive a stem cell transplant.

This rearrangement joins TRBV7-8 to TRBJ2-1, with no clear D. The germline V gene encodes CDR1 SGHVS and CDR2 FQNEAQ. The V gene lost 0 bases and the J gene lost 2 bases, with 11 bases spanning the gap. CDR3 length equals 16 residues. CDR3 sequence: CASSLAGVSTYNEQFF. CDR3 nucleotide sequence: TGTGCCAGCAGCTTAGCTGGGGTGAGCACCTACAATGAGCAGTTCTTC.

This sequence joins TRBV20-1 and TRBJ2-5, with TRBD2 matching over 11 bases. V was clipped by 7 bases and J by 1 base; unmatched bases: 5. CDR3 length: 14 residues. The V gene's germline CDR1 is DFQATT and CDR2 SNEGSKA (reference sequence). The CDR3 bases are TGCAGTGTTCGACTAGCGGGATTCCAAGAGACCCAGTACTTC. This encodes CSVRLAGFQETQYF.

This clonotype was seen a single time. The J gene is TRBJ1-1, the V gene TRBV19; 8 positions match TRBD1. J was trimmed by 5 bases and V by 2 bases; bases with no gene match: 7. This CDR3 contains 15 residues. Per the germline V gene, CDR1 is LNHDA and CDR2 is SQIVND (reference sequence). Written as DNA, the CDR3 is TGTGCCAGTAGTATAATCGGTACAGGGGGAACTGAAGCTTTCTTT. It encodes CASSIIGTGGTEAFF.

This clonotype has only a few counts. The chain has TRBV12-3 or TRBV12-4 and TRBJ1-2; 8 nucleotides line up with TRBD1. After removal of 6 bases from V and 7 bases from J, the junction contained 10 bases not matched to a gene. This CDR3 contains 14 residues. Here the CDR3 DNA reads TGTGCCAGCAGCAAGGGACAGGTTAAAGGTGGCTACACCTTC. This codes for CASSKGQVKGGYTF.

This clonotype was counted between two and nine times. J is TRBJ2-1 and V is TRBV28; D is unclear. The germline V gene has CDR1 MDHEN and CDR2 SYDVKM. This CDR3 has 16 amino acids. V was pared by 3 bases and J by 4 bases, with 16 bases between. The CDR3 sequence is CASSLLPVVRYNEQFF. Written as DNA, the CDR3 is TGTGCCAGCAGTTTGCTGCCGGTGGTCCGGTACAATGAGCAGTTCTTC. Supplemented by reference TRBV28 and TRBJ2-1, the full variable domain reads DVKVTQSSRYLVKRTGEKVFLECVQDMDHENMFWYRQDPGLGLRLIYFSYDVKMKEKGDIPEGYSVSREKKERFSLILESASTNQTSMYLCASSLLPVVRYNEQFFGPGTRLTVL.